The rows below give T cell receptor beta chains drawn from one sample of a study of patients and donors after allogeneic stem cell transplantation. One entry per CDR3 protein results from TCRdb running MiXCR on the RT-PCR reads. The top ten clones hold 6% of a sample with 920,000 or so distinct CDR3 sequences, about 20% of them seen once. Sample: blood, either unsorted or a sorted T cell fraction (not recorded which). The receptors derive from a human donor who was either an allogeneic HSCT recipient or a stem cell or donor lymphocyte infusion donor (not recorded which). It is not recorded whose cells these are; they may come from a transplant donor. The CDR3 runs from the conserved cysteine through the conserved F or W. A D gene is named only where the DNA matches it firmly. Some rows mark clone size as missing; the rest say once, few, many or name a class of expanded clone.

>TRBJ2-1|TRBD2|NA|TRBV25-1
CASSASGTVDEQFF
TGTGCCAGCAGTGCCAGCGGGACCGTGGATGAGCAGTTCTTC
>TRBJ1-5|TRBD1|few|TRBV12-3/TRBV12-4
CASRTGSQPQHF
TGTGCCAGCAGGACAGGGAGCCAGCCCCAGCATTTT
>TRBJ2-7|NA|NA|TRBV7-9
CASSGRTESSYEQYF
TGTGCCAGCAGCGGAAGGACAGAAAGCTCCTACGAGCAGTACTTC
>TRBJ2-2|NA|NA|TRBV10-3
CAARDLGATGELFF
TGTGCCGCACGGGATCTGGGGGCCACCGGGGAGCTGTTTTTT
>TRBJ2-3|NA|few|TRBV29-1
CSVGHSADTQYF
TGCAGCGTTGGTCATTCGGCAGATACGCAGTATTTT
>TRBJ2-2|NA|NA|TRBV5-1
CASIHSTGELFF
TGCGCCAGCATTCACAGCACCGGGGAGCTGTTTTTT
>TRBJ1-4|NA|NA|TRBV12-3/TRBV12-4
CASSPWVGEKLFF
TGTGCCAGCAGTCCCTGGGTGGGGGAAAAACTGTTTTTT
>TRBJ1-3|TRBD1|NA|TRBV20-1
CSAMGGGSGGNTIYF
TGCAGTGCCATGGGAGGGGGCTCTGGTGGAAACACCATATATTTT
>TRBJ2-2|NA|NA|TRBV5-1
CASSLGREGSGELFF
TGCGCCAGCAGCTTGGGTCGTGAGGGATCCGGGGAGCTGTTTTTT
>TRBJ2-3|TRBD2|few|TRBV20-1
CSARVWRERDHTQYF
TGCAGTGCGAGAGTGTGGCGGGAGCGTGATCATACGCAGTATTTT
>TRBJ2-2|NA|NA|TRBV29-1
CSVYDRGGNTGELFF
TGCAGCGTTTATGATCGGGGAGGGAACACCGGGGAGCTGTTTTTT
>TRBJ2-1|TRBD2|NA|TRBV5-1
CASSKSGSPYNEQFF
TGCGCCAGCAGCAAGAGCGGGAGTCCCTACAATGAGCAGTTCTTC
>TRBJ1-3|NA|NA|TRBV18
CASSPTKVLGRAIYF
TGTGCCAGCTCACCCACCAAGGTCCTGGGGAGGGCCATATATTTT
>TRBJ2-5|NA|many|TRBV9
CASSVGQMEAQYF
TGTGCCAGCAGCGTAGGGCAGATGGAGGCCCAGTACTTC
>TRBJ2-3|TRBD2|few|TRBV9
CASSVGKGLGTDTQYF
TGTGCCAGCAGCGTAGGAAAGGGACTAGGCACAGATACGCAGTATTTT
>TRBJ2-2|NA|NA|TRBV5-6
CASRQTPNTGELFF
TGTGCCAGCAGACAGACCCCAAACACCGGGGAGCTGTTTTTT
>TRBJ2-4|NA|NA|TRBV7-9
CASSPYSGTADIQYF
TGTGCCAGCAGCCCCTACTCTGGGACGGCGGACATTCAGTACTTC
>TRBJ2-5|NA|many|TRBV15
CATSREQRETQYF
TGTGCCACCAGCAGAGAACAGAGAGAGACCCAGTACTTC